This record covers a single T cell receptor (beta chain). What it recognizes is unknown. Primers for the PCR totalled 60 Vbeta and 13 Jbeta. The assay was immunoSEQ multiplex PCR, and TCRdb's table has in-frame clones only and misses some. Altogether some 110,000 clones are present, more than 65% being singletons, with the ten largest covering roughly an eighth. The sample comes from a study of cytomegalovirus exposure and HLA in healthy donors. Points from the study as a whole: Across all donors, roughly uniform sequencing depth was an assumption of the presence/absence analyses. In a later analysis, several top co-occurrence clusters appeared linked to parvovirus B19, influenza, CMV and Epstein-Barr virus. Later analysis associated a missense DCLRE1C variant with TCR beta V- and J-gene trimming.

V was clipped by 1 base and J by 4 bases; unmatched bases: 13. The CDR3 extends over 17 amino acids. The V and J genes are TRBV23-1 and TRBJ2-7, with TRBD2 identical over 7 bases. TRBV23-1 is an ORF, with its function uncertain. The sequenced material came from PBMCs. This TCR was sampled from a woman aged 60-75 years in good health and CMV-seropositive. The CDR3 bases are TGCGCCAGCAGTCAATATACAGCGGGGAATCTGCGTTACGAGCAGTACTTC. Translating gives CASSQYTAGNLRYEQYF.